This T cell receptor beta chain comes out of a study of shared clonotypes between healthy human individuals (dated by TCRdb to 2019 to 2021). Some background on the complete study: The cohort comprised two women and a few men aged 18 to 49 years. To increase sequencing depth and limit assay-specific biases, different laboratories used diverse techniques to prepare libraries and sequence TCR repertoires. Between about 0.8 and 8.9 billion PBMCs per donor were obtained by leukapheresis. To estimate repertoire size and how much clonotype sharing occurs between individuals, the study deeply sequenced the blood TCR repertoires of roughly 5 healthy adults. For each donor, CD4 naive and CD4 memory were each given three plates, CD8 naive was given two plates, and CD8 memory was given one plate. Study-wide findings and limitations: Compared with non-shared clonotypes, the clonotypes found in all four sorted-subset donors had higher generation probabilities. Even with the large sequencing depth, rarefaction of the sorted-subset datasets indicated that sequencing was incomplete. Sharing across a handful of donors was observed for approximately 5% of naive CD4, about 3.2% of naive CD8, 2.3% of memory CD4, and around 0.4% of memory CD8 clonotypes. Only blood was sampled, and tissue TCR repertoires likely differ from those in blood. Pairwise subsampling indicated that sequencing depth was expected to affect the degree of clonotype sharing among donors. Because the study included a small number of donors, the genetic and exposure-history diversity represented was limited. Naive subsets generally had larger estimated clonotype richness than memory subsets did.

Using the deep immunoSEQ assay, TCR CDR3 regions were amplified from genomic DNA by multiplex PCR. Extracted genomic DNA from each cell subset was spread evenly across all wells of several immunoSEQ 96-well plates, with each plate serving as a replicate. Each replicate PCR for sorted subsets received roughly 0.2 ug genomic DNA, equal to about 30,000 T cell genomes. Purified libraries were quantified with a Qubit 3.0 fluorometer, sized on a Bioanalyzer 2100, and re-quantified with the KAPA Library Quantification kit. Every immunoSEQ 96-well plate was sequenced on a dedicated single-read 150-cycle Illumina NextSeq 550 flow cell. The source study handled its data this way. Because the immunoSEQ output included only junctional sequences and no quality scores, the filtering could not be the same as the filtering used for full-length reads. To assign V/J genes and CDR3, sequences were annotated against IMGT germline references using PyIR, a Python wrapper for IgBLAST v1.9. Reads with weak V/J assignments (E-value above 1e-6), missing CDR3, stop codons, out-of-frame junctions, or ambiguous translated residues were removed. V3J clonotypes were defined as sequences sharing the same inferred V gene, J gene, and CDR3 amino acid sequence. Percentage overlap between repertoires was computed as shared unique clonotypes divided by the size of the smaller repertoire. Repertoire richness was assessed with RTK rarefaction, the Chao1 estimator, and Recon v2.1 estimates of unobserved clonotypes. Generation probabilities for all TCRbeta clonotypes obtained by the gDNA method from a few donors were computed using OLGA. The source is immuneACCESS, and TCRdb retained only in-frame sequences with V and J called. Part of the clones is not carried over; for the studies checked, unresolved V genes explain less than half of this, and the remainder is unexplained. For V, J and clone size, that table is used; D and trimming come from the DNA. Here the sample has approximately 2,200,000 clones; roughly 91% occur a single time. 1.7% of the sample rests with the top ten.

Comment on this clone: The target of this receptor is not known. One base away there is no much larger clone; base qualities are not given.

CD8 naive samples were obtained by positive selection for CCR7 among CD45RO-negative cells, yielding a CD45RA+CCR7+ population from which TemRA cells were excluded. The donors were healthy, HIV-negative adults who had no recently reported acute infections or vaccinations. Every donor was a Caucasian adult living in Nashville, Tennessee, USA. Blood was obtained by leukapheresis, after which PBMCs were separated by Ficoll-Histopaque density gradient centrifugation and cryopreserved in liquid nitrogen vapor phase. Analytical flow cytometry was used to check the purity and quantity of every magnetically sorted T cell population. From each sorted fraction, genomic DNA was isolated and quantified by UV absorbance on a Nanodrop 2000c. The specimen was naive CD8+ T cells from PBMCs. This specimen's cell subset or site label, per the study, means: CD45RA+CCR7+. This clonotype was obtained from a man aged 18 to 29 in good health. Some clones in this sample may be carry-over from other donors' samples.

CDR3 protein: CASSSSLVDRDSGANVLTF. The DNA sequence is TGTGCCAGCAGTTCCTCCCTCGTTGACAGAGACTCTGGGGCCAACGTCCTGACTTTC. Recombination connected TRBV28 to TRBJ2-6, and perhaps TRBD1 as D gene, on 5 matching bases. V is clipped by 4 bases and J by 0 bases, and the sequence between their germline boundaries is 19 bases long. The germline V gene sets CDR1 to MDHEN and CDR2 to SYDVKM. The CDR3 has 19 amino acids, counting the end cysteine and phenylalanine. The only DNA kept is the CDR3, 57 bases in frame from the first base.